This is a list of T cell receptor beta chains from one sample in a study of blood T cell repertoires in COVID-19. Assay used: immunoSEQ multiplex PCR; TCRdb lists only in-frame clones, some missing. In the table there are around 100,000 clones, just over 90% of which are singletons. Sequencing was performed on peripheral blood. These receptors were taken from a man in his fifties with active COVID-19. CDR3s include the opening cysteine and the closing phenylalanine or tryptophan. The order of the fields is D gene, J gene, clone size, V gene, CDR3 protein, CDR3 DNA. D genes are given only for firm matches. Size values are once, few and many counts, or a class for expanded clones, and some rows have none.

>TRBD1|TRBJ2-1|-|TRBV29-1
CSVLGQGREQFF
TGCAGCGTTCTCGGACAGGGAAGGGAGCAGTTCTTC
>-|TRBJ1-5|few|TRBV19
CASSERGSYSNQPQHF
TGTGCCAGTAGTGAGCGGGGGTCTTATAGCAATCAGCCCCAGCATTTT
>TRBD2|TRBJ2-1|-|TRBV5-1
CASSSGLAGPYNEQFF
TGCGCCAGCAGCTCGGGACTAGCGGGACCCTACAATGAGCAGTTCTTC
>-|TRBJ1-1|-|TRBV11-3
CASSSSQADKAFF
TGTGCCAGCAGTTCTAGCCAGGCAGACAAAGCTTTCTTT
>TRBD2|TRBJ2-1|-|TRBV11-2
CASSTPGTSVRGGNEQFF
TGTGCCAGCAGCACCCCCGGGACTAGCGTCAGGGGAGGTAATGAGCAGTTCTTC
>-|TRBJ2-1|-|TRBV19
CASSALTGTAYNEQFF
TGTGCCAGTAGTGCTCTCACCGGGACTGCCTACAATGAGCAGTTCTTC
>-|TRBJ2-2|-|TRBV6-5
CASSWAANTGELFF
TGTGCCAGCAGTTGGGCCGCGAACACCGGGGAGCTGTTTTTT
>TRBD1|TRBJ1-1|-|TRBV15
CATSREWDRLAFF
TGTGCCACCAGCAGAGAATGGGACAGGTTAGCTTTCTTT
>TRBD1|TRBJ2-3|-|TRBV19
CASIAGDRVGGAQYF
TGTGCCAGTATCGCTGGGGACAGGGTAGGAGGTGCGCAGTATTTT
>TRBD1|TRBJ1-2|-|TRBV4-2
CASSQAAGGYGYTF
TGTGCCAGCAGCCAAGCGGCAGGGGGCTATGGCTACACCTTC
>-|TRBJ1-1|-|TRBV13
CASSLRELNTEAFF
TGTGCCAGCAGCTTGAGGGAATTGAACACTGAAGCTTTCTTT
>TRBD1|TRBJ1-2|-|TRBV27
CASSAGGNYGYTF
TGTGCCAGCAGCGCAGGGGGTAACTATGGCTACACCTTC
>TRBD2|TRBJ2-7|once|TRBV6-6
CASGNSGDSYEQYF
TGTGCCAGCGGAAATAGCGGGGACTCCTACGAGCAGTACTTC
>-|TRBJ1-4|-|TRBV7-2
CASSLGGGDEKLFF
TGTGCCAGCAGCTTAGGCGGGGGCGACGAAAAACTGTTTTTT
>TRBD1|TRBJ2-1|-|TRBV2
CASISGQGAYNEQFF
TGTGCCAGCATTTCGGGACAGGGGGCGTACAATGAGCAGTTCTTC
>TRBD1|TRBJ1-3|once|TRBV2
CASSGTGVGNTIYF
TGTGCCAGCAGCGGTACAGGGGTGGGAAACACCATATATTTT
>-|TRBJ2-3|-|TRBV30
CAWREPHGGTDTQYF
TGTGCCTGGAGGGAACCGCACGGGGGCACAGATACGCAGTATTTT
>-|TRBJ1-5|-|TRBV12-3/TRBV12-4
CASRDNSNQPQHF
TGTGCCAGCAGAGACAATAGCAATCAGCCCCAGCATTTT
>-|TRBJ1-2|-|TRBV7-2
CASTPVGDSNYGYTF
TGTGCCAGCACCCCAGTAGGGGACTCGAACTATGGCTACACCTTC